The rows below give T cell receptor beta chains drawn from one sample of a study of radiation and T cells in renal cell carcinoma. TCRdb's copy holds only in-frame clones and misses some; the assay was immunoSEQ multiplex PCR. In the table there are about 150,000 clones, 87% of which are singletons. The source material was blood, sampled from a patient whose treatment included radiotherapy and nephrectomy. Every receptor here comes from a woman aged 45 to 65 with renal cell carcinoma. Each CDR3 is given with its conserved first and last residue. D genes are given only for firm matches. The size field is filled for only some rows; it gives once, few, many or a size class.

V,D,length,J,size,CDR3,DNA
TRBV2,.,13,TRBJ1-1,.,CASSVGRDTEAFF,TGTGCCAGCAGTGTAGGCAGGGACACTGAAGCTTTCTTT
TRBV5-6,.,16,TRBJ2-2,.,CASSHNRGGSTGELFF,TGTGCCAGCAGCCATAACAGGGGCGGGAGTACCGGGGAGCTGTTTTTT
TRBV10-2,TRBD1,14,TRBJ1-2,.,CASSDPGGNYGYTF,TGCGCCAGCAGTGATCCAGGGGGAAACTATGGCTACACCTTC
TRBV11-2,.,15,TRBJ1-2,few,CASSPLGMDNYGYTF,TGTGCCAGCAGCCCTCTCGGGATGGATAACTATGGCTACACCTTC
TRBV4-1,.,14,TRBJ1-2,.,CASSQDPGDYGYTF,TGCGCCAGCAGCCAAGATCCAGGGGACTATGGCTACACCTTC
TRBV5-6,TRBD1,15,TRBJ2-3,.,CASSLRDRETNTQYF,TGTGCCAGCAGCCTCCGGGACAGGGAAACGAATACGCAGTATTTT
TRBV15,.,15,TRBJ2-2,.,CATRFLRQGTGELFF,TGTGCCACCAGGTTTTTGCGGCAGGGGACCGGGGAGCTGTTTTTT
TRBV7-8,TRBD2,17,TRBJ2-7,.,CASSLAGGTAPKDEQYF,TGTGCCAGCAGCTTAGCCGGGGGGACGGCTCCTAAGGACGAGCAGTACTTC
TRBV5-1,TRBD1,14,TRBJ1-4,.,CASSPQGFNEKLFF,TGCGCCAGCAGCCCACAGGGGTTTAATGAAAAACTGTTTTTT
TRBV2,.,16,TRBJ2-3,.,CASIRLIRTVADTQYF,TGTGCCAGCATCCGTCTAATTAGGACAGTTGCGGATACGCAGTATTTT
TRBV6-1,.,16,TRBJ2-2,.,CASSEDPGSSTGELFF,TGTGCCAGCAGTGAAGATCCGGGATCGAGCACCGGGGAGCTGTTTTTT
TRBV10-3,TRBD1,13,TRBJ1-5,.,CAITPGGGQPQHF,TGTGCCATCACCCCAGGGGGAGGTCAGCCCCAGCATTTT
TRBV12-5,TRBD1,16,TRBJ2-1,.,CASGSGQGSPYNEQFF,TGTGCTAGTGGTTCTGGACAGGGATCCCCCTACAATGAGCAGTTCTTC
TRBV9,.,12,TRBJ2-1,.,CASSSIVSEQFF,TGTGCCAGCAGCTCAATAGTATCTGAGCAGTTCTTC
TRBV7-9,.,17,TRBJ2-7,few,CASSLGGSGIYSYEQYF,TGTGCCAGCAGCTTAGGTGGTTCGGGGATCTACTCCTACGAGCAGTACTTC
TRBV7-2,TRBD2,15,TRBJ2-1,.,CASSKGLAATLEQFF,TGTGCCAGCAGCAAAGGACTAGCGGCAACCCTTGAGCAGTTCTTC
TRBV5-5,TRBD1,17,TRBJ2-2,.,CASSQSAAGGRSGELFF,TGTGCCAGCAGCCAATCGGCGGCAGGGGGACGGAGCGGGGAGCTGTTTTTT
TRBV6-5,.,15,TRBJ2-1,.,CASSRRQAGYNEQFF,TGTGCCAGCAGTCGGCGACAGGCTGGCTACAATGAGCAGTTCTTC
TRBV19,.,14,TRBJ1-1,.,CASTPSPQVRRAFF,TGTGCCAGTACCCCATCCCCTCAGGTTCGGAGGGCTTTCTTT
TRBV6-5,.,15,TRBJ1-2,.,CASSYSQGPPYGYTF,TGTGCCAGCAGTTACTCGCAGGGGCCCCCATATGGCTACACCTTC
TRBV4-1,.,12,TRBJ2-7,once,CASSQAGVEQYF,TGCGCCAGCAGCCAAGCAGGTGTCGAGCAGTACTTC
TRBV10-3,TRBD2,16,TRBJ2-1,.,CAISERTSGGHNEQFF,TGTGCCATCAGTGAACGGACTAGCGGGGGACACAATGAGCAGTTCTTC
TRBV2,.,17,TRBJ1-1,.,CASSEAGGRTLNTEAFF,TGTGCCAGCAGTGAAGCTGGGGGGAGGACATTGAACACTGAAGCTTTCTTT
TRBV10-3,.,15,TRBJ1-1,.,CAIKTPQGGNTEAFF,TGTGCCATCAAAACGCCTCAAGGGGGGAACACTGAAGCTTTCTTT
TRBV5-8,.,16,TRBJ2-5,once,CASSLVFGQSGETQYF,TGTGCCAGCAGCTTGGTGTTCGGACAATCTGGGGAGACCCAGTACTTC
TRBV7-2,.,15,TRBJ1-6,.,CASSLQGQRNSPLHF,TGTGCCAGCAGCTTACAGGGGCAGCGTAATTCACCCCTCCACTTT
TRBV7-8,TRBD2,16,TRBJ2-1,.,CASSPQGLAGGNEQFF,TGTGCCAGCAGCCCACAAGGACTAGCGGGGGGAAATGAGCAGTTCTTC
TRBV5-5,.,16,TRBJ2-3,.,CASCLPGPTGTDTQYF,TGTGCCAGCTGCCTCCCGGGTCCTACTGGGACAGATACGCAGTATTTT
TRBV6-1,.,14,TRBJ2-7,once,CASSEVDSSYEQYF,TGTGCCAGCAGTGAGGTCGACAGTTCCTACGAGCAGTACTTC
TRBV11-1,.,13,TRBJ2-5,.,CASSFSLVETQYF,TGTGCCAGCAGCTTTAGCTTGGTTGAGACCCAGTACTTC
TRBV7-2,.,13,TRBJ1-5,.,CASSLDRDQPQHF,TGTGCCAGCAGCTTAGACAGGGATCAGCCCCAGCATTTT
TRBV5-4,.,12,TRBJ1-6,.,CASSDRSAPLHF,TGTGCCAGCAGCGACAGGTCCGCACCCCTCCACTTT
TRBV9,TRBD2,18,TRBJ2-1,.,CASSVGGRSGGAGNEQFF,TGTGCCAGCAGCGTAGGAGGGCGTAGCGGGGGGGCGGGCAATGAGCAGTTCTTC
TRBV10-3,.,11,TRBJ2-7,.,CAISNLDEQYF,TGTGCCATCAGTAACCTGGACGAGCAGTACTTC
TRBV6-1,.,13,TRBJ2-7,once,CASRESAGTSLFF,TGTGCCAGCAGGGAAAGTGCAGGAACGTCCCTCTTCTTC
TRBV6-4,.,14,TRBJ2-2,.,CASSESGFAGELFF,TGTGCCAGCAGTGAATCGGGGTTCGCCGGGGAGCTGTTTTTT
TRBV14,.,13,TRBJ2-3,.,CASSYSVADTQYF,TGTGCCAGCAGCTATAGCGTGGCAGATACGCAGTATTTT
TRBV4-1,.,13,TRBJ1-2,.,CASSQGVNYGYTF,TGCGCCAGCAGCCAAGGGGTGAACTATGGCTACACCTTC
TRBV7-2,TRBD1,16,TRBJ1-2,.,CASSLVDRGANYGYTF,TGTGCCAGCAGCTTAGTAGACAGGGGGGCCAACTATGGCTACACCTTC
TRBV2,TRBD2,15,TRBJ2-7,.,CATSRESGGRYEQYF,TGTGCCACCTCTCGGGAGAGCGGGGGGCGATACGAGCAGTACTTC
TRBV2,.,14,TRBJ1-2,.,CASSWDISNYGYTF,TGTGCCAGCAGTTGGGACATCTCGAACTATGGCTACACCTTC
TRBV5-5,.,14,TRBJ1-6,.,CASSRGGGNSPLHF,TGTGCCAGCAGTAGAGGGGGAGGTAATTCACCCCTCCACTTT
TRBV18,.,15,TRBJ1-6,once,CASSPGSSYNSPLHF,TGTGCCAGCTCACCGGGTAGCTCCTATAATTCACCCCTCCACTTT
TRBV25-1,.,13,TRBJ1-1,.,CASSTAVNTEAFF,TGTGCCAGCAGTACGGCAGTGAACACTGAAGCTTTCTTT
TRBV5-6,.,14,TRBJ1-2,.,CASVRGGEYYGYTF,TGTGCCAGCGTCAGGGGAGGGGAGTACTATGGCTACACCTTC
TRBV15,TRBD2,15,TRBJ2-1,once,CATSRAGTSNNEQFF,TGTGCCACCAGCAGAGCTGGGACTAGTAACAATGAGCAGTTCTTC
TRBV9,.,14,TRBJ2-2,.,CASSPMDVPGELFF,TGTGCCAGCAGCCCGATGGACGTCCCCGGGGAGCTGTTTTTT
TRBV7-8,TRBD1,14,TRBJ1-2,once,CASSGSGQIYGYTF,TGTGCCAGCAGCGGCTCGGGACAGATCTATGGCTACACCTTC
TRBV7-2,TRBD1,15,TRBJ2-7,.,CASRFKGQGPYEQYF,TGTGCCAGCAGATTTAAGGGACAGGGCCCCTACGAGCAGTACTTC
TRBV6-6,.,15,TRBJ1-3,.,CASSIRQSPGNTIYF,TGTGCCAGCAGTATAAGACAGAGTCCAGGAAACACCATATATTTT
TRBV30,TRBD2,11,TRBJ2-7,.,CAWSAGGEQYF,TGTGCCTGGAGTGCGGGAGGGGAGCAGTACTTC